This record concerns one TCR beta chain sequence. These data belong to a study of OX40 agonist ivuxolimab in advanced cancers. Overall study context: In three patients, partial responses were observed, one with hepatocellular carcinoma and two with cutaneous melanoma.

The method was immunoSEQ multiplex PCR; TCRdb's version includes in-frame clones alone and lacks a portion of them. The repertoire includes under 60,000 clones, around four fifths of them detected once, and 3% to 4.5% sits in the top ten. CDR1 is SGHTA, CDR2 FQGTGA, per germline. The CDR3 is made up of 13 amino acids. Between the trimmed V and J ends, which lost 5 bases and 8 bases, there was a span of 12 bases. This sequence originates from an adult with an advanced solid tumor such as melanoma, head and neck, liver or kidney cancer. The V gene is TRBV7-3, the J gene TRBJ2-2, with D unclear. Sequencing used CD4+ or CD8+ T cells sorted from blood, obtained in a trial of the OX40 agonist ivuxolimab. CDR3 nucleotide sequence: TGTGCCAGCAGCATTCGAGGTGATGGGGAGCTGTTTTTT. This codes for CASSIRGDGELFF.